Shown below are 6 T cell receptor beta chains from a single sample sequenced in a study of vaccination and CD4 T cells after COVID-19. Sequencing of the DNA from cultured CD4+ T cells was carried out with the Oncomine TCR Beta short-read assay. One entry per CDR3 protein, called by TCRdb with MiXCR from the PCR reads. Of some 9,300 distinct CDR3 sequences in the sample, roughly 63% were seen once. Specified treatment: approximately nine-day PBMC culture with coronavirus spike peptide pools or control peptides (ViraFEST assay). No antigens are known for them. Sequencing was carried out using CD4+ T cells from blood, cultured in vitro. These receptor sequences come from a human donor who had recovered from COVID-19.

The genes are TRBV20-1 and TRBJ2-1; 9 positions match TRBD1. The V segment lost 2 bases and the J segment 4 bases; nucleotides outside the gene matches: 15. Germline V lookup: CDR1 DFQATT, CDR2 SNEGSKA (reference sequence). The CDR3 covers 18 residues. The CDR3 region has the DNA TGCAGTGCTAGAAATCCACAGGGGGCGGGCGCAGAATACAATGAGCAGTTCTTC. This codes for CSARNPQGAGAEYNEQFF.

This clonotype was observed a few times. The chain uses TRBV7-2 and TRBJ2-5; D unresolved. In germline, CDR1 is SGHTA, CDR2 FQGNSA. CDR3 length: 16 amino acids. V lost 1 base and J lost 1, with 13 bases in between. In nucleotides, the CDR3 is TGTGCCAGCAGCTTAGGATCGCGATCAGGCCAAGAGACCCAGTACTTC. It specifies CASSLGSRSGQETQYF.

The J gene is TRBJ2-3, the V gene TRBV20-1; possible D gene TRBD2, 5 bases. This CDR3 has 15 amino acids. In germline, CDR1 is DFQATT, CDR2 SNEGSKA (reference sequence). V was shortened by 3 bases and J by 0 bases, with 13 bases between the two germline ends. The CDR3 bases are TGCAGTGCTAGCCTGCGCGGGCCTAGCACAGATACGCAGTATTTT. Encoded protein: CSASLRGPSTDTQYF.

The rearrangement joins TRBV20-1 to TRBJ2-2; TRBD2 is a possible D gene (5 bases). Germline values: CDR1 DFQATT, CDR2 SNEGSKA (reference sequence). Trimming pared 6 bases from V and 6 bases from J, leaving 14 bases between. The CDR3 spans 13 residues. CDR3 protein: CSATTMSSGELFF. The DNA of the CDR3 is TGCAGTGCAACGACTATGTCTTCCGGGGAGCTGTTTTTT.

The rearrangement joins TRBV7-2 to TRBJ2-5; D gene unclear. The V and J ends lost 5 bases and 5 bases respectively, with 12 bases between them. CDR1 is SGHTA, CDR2 FQGNSA, per germline. The CDR3 consists of 13 residues. In DNA, the CDR3 is TGTGCCAGCAGCCGAAGGGTTATGGAGACCCAGTACTTC. Translated: CASSRRVMETQYF. The full variable domain, in which reference TRBV7-2 and TRBJ2-5 provide the parts outside the CDR3, is GAGVSQSPSNKVTEKGKDVELRCDPISGHTALYWYRQSLGQGLEFLIYFQGNSAPDKSGLPSDRFSAERTGGSVSTLTIQRTQQEDSAVYLCASSRRVMETQYFGPGTRLLVL.

V gene TRBV7-3 combines with J gene TRBJ2-5; possibly TRBD1 for D (5 bases). CDR1 and CDR2 from the germline V gene are SGHTA and FQGTGA. CDR3 size: 13 residues. Trimming shortened V by 1 base and J by 4 bases, and 7 bases separated the two germline ends. The CDR3 bases are TGTGCCAGCAGCTTAAATGACAGAGAGACCCAGTACTTC. Translation gives CASSLNDRETQYF.